This TCR beta chain emerged from a study of T cells in Graves' hyperthyroidism and ophthalmopathy. General study points: Ophthalmopathy was separated from stable hyperthyroidism by a 13 V-J model.

Regions amplified from RNA transcripts were the TCR beta CDR3 regions. The study used the HTBI primer set for a first-round RT-PCR of the TCR CDR3. TCRdb passed the multiplex PCR reads through MiXCR, listing each CDR3 protein once. The sample has 350,000 or so distinct CDR3 sequences; around 23% are singletons. The J segment lost 8 bases and the V segment lost 2 bases, leaving 8 bases of the junction unmatched. CDR1 and CDR2 from the germline V gene are ENHRY and SYGVKD. The CDR3 spans 14 residues. The patients, who ranged from 18 to 65 in age, presented with newly diagnosed hyperthyroidism lasting under 2 months. Any patient presenting with uncontrolled infection, other autoimmune disease, pregnancy or lactation was left out. This clonotype was counted at least ten times. Its cognate antigen is unknown.

Sequencing input: blood. The rearrangement links TRBV10-3 to TRBJ1-1; 7 bases match TRBD1. This clonotype was obtained from a woman between 50 and 59 years old with Graves' hyperthyroidism. The CDR3 DNA sequence: TGTGCCATCAGTGAGAACCAGGGGGGGGGAGAAGCTTTCTTT. This sequence encodes CAISENQGGGEAFF.